This T cell receptor beta chain derives from a study of T-cell memory formation after mild COVID-19. About the research overall: Largely donor-specific sequence clusters came from two donors.

Germline-derived CDR1 and CDR2 are SGHTA and FQGNSA. The CDR3 is 16 amino acids. The V and J ends lost 5 bases and 7 bases, in that order; junction bases with no gene match: 10. TCRdb reanalysed the 5' RACE reads using MiXCR and keeps one entry per CDR3 protein. The sample includes just under 350,000 distinct CDR3 sequences, 13% seen only once; the top ten take about 21%. This TCR was sampled from a man aged 18-30 years who had mild COVID-19 (a few samples of this study predate the infection). Cell type and time point are not known. The gene calls are TRBV7-2 and TRBJ1-6; 8 bases line up with TRBD1. The sample consisted of PBMCs or a T cell subset sorted from them (not recorded which). The CDR3 DNA reads as TGTGCCAGCAGCATCAACCAGGGGGCAAGGAATTCACCCCTCCACTTT. Translated, it gives CASSINQGARNSPLHF.